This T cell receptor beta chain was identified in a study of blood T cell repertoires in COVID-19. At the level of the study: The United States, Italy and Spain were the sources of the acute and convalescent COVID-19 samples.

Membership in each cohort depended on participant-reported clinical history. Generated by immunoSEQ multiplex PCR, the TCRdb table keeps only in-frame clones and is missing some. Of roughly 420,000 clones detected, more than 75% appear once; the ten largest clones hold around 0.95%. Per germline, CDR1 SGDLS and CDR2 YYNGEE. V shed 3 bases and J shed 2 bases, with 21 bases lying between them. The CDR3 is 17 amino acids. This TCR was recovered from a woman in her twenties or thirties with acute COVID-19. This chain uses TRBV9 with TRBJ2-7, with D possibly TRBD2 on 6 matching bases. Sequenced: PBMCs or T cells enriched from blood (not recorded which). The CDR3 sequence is CASSGALEPGDTYEQYF. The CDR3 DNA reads TGTGCCAGCAGCGGGGCCCTGGAGCCGGGGGATACCTACGAGCAGTACTTC.